These T cell receptor beta chains were read from a single sample in a study of shared clonotypes between healthy human individuals. This table comes from immunoSEQ multiplex PCR, and its TCRdb copy is limited to in-frame clones, with some not included. The top ten hold approximately 0.9% of the sample, which has 950,000 to 1,200,000 clones, about 80% seen once. The sequenced material came from memory CD4+ T cells from PBMCs. These receptors all come from a man younger than 35 in good health. Some clones in this sample may be carry-over from other donors' samples. CDR3s include the opening cysteine and the closing phenylalanine or tryptophan. D genes are given only for firm matches. Expanded clones are given a class, and other clones once, few, many or no size at all.

size	V	D	J	CDR3	DNA
NA	TRBV28	TRBD2	TRBJ2-1	CASPPSGRAANEQFF	TGTGCCAGCCCCCCTAGCGGGAGGGCCGCTAATGAGCAGTTCTTC
NA	TRBV5-6	NA	TRBJ2-3	CASSLAGDTQYF	TGTGCCAGCAGCTTGGCCGGCGATACGCAGTATTTT
NA	TRBV7-3	NA	TRBJ2-2	CASSPRQRLNTGELFF	TGTGCCAGCAGCCCCCGACAGAGGTTGAACACCGGGGAGCTGTTTTTT
NA	TRBV10-3	TRBD1	TRBJ2-3	CAISESKTGGRDTQYF	TGTGCCATCAGTGAGTCGAAGACAGGGGGAAGAGATACGCAGTATTTT
NA	TRBV28	NA	TRBJ1-2	CASSPGPLYGYTF	TGTGCCTCCTCTCCTGGCCCCCTCTATGGCTACACCTTC
NA	TRBV7-6	TRBD2	TRBJ2-3	CASSPVTSGADTQYF	TGTGCCAGCAGCCCCGTGACTAGCGGAGCAGATACGCAGTATTTT
NA	TRBV28	NA	TRBJ2-7	CASKAGINYEQYF	TGTGCCAGCAAGGCAGGGATAAACTACGAGCAGTACTTC
NA	TRBV19	NA	TRBJ2-7	CASSFSGTYEQYF	TGTGCCAGTAGTTTTTCCGGGACCTACGAGCAGTACTTC
NA	TRBV5-1	TRBD1	TRBJ2-7	CASSLGTATSYEQYF	TGCGCCAGCAGCTTAGGGACAGCTACCTCCTACGAGCAGTACTTC
NA	TRBV5-1	TRBD1	TRBJ2-7	CASSLAGQDYEQYF	TGCGCCAGCAGCTTGGCGGGACAGGACTACGAGCAGTACTTC
many	TRBV11-2	TRBD1	TRBJ1-5	CASSSGTADQPQHF	TGTGCCAGCAGCTCCGGGACAGCCGATCAGCCCCAGCATTTT
NA	TRBV18	TRBD2	TRBJ2-7	CASSSSSAGDYEQYF	TGTGCCAGCTCATCATCATCAGCGGGAGACTACGAGCAGTACTTC
few	TRBV30	TRBD1	TRBJ2-5	CAWRGGQGGSETQYF	TGTGCCTGGAGGGGAGGACAGGGTGGGTCAGAGACCCAGTACTTC
NA	TRBV6-1	NA	TRBJ2-7	CASSKEGTESYEQYF	TGTGCCAGCAGCAAAGAGGGGACGGAGTCCTACGAGCAGTACTTC
NA	TRBV7-2	NA	TRBJ1-1	CASSRGYTEAFF	TGTGCCAGCAGCCGGGGGTACACTGAAGCTTTCTTT
NA	TRBV4-2	TRBD1	TRBJ1-1	CASSQRGTGMNTEAFF	TGTGCCAGCAGCCAAAGGGGGACAGGGATGAACACTGAAGCTTTCTTT
NA	TRBV30	TRBD2	TRBJ2-3	CAWASGREADTQYF	TGTGCCTGGGCTAGCGGGAGAGAAGCAGATACGCAGTATTTT
NA	TRBV2	NA	TRBJ2-7	CASTLTGEQYF	TGTGCCAGCACGCTGACTGGCGAGCAGTACTTC
NA	TRBV28	TRBD1	TRBJ2-2	CASTQIGDRAVGELFF	TGTGCCAGCACCCAAATCGGGGACAGGGCGGTCGGGGAGCTGTTTTTT
NA	TRBV10-3	NA	TRBJ1-4	CAISESQGATNEKLFF	TGTGCCATCAGTGAGTCACAGGGTGCAACTAATGAAAAACTGTTTTTT
once	TRBV6-5	TRBD1	TRBJ2-7	CASSRDRGLSYEQYF	TGTGCCAGCAGTCGGGACAGGGGCCTCTCCTACGAGCAGTACTTC
NA	TRBV2	NA	TRBJ2-5	CASSEVGGPKETQYF	TGTGCCAGCAGTGAAGTGGGGGGGCCCAAAGAGACCCAGTACTTC
NA	TRBV5-1	NA	TRBJ1-2	CASSSGDRPYYGYTF	TGCGCCAGCAGCTCCGGAGACAGACCATACTATGGCTACACCTTC
NA	TRBV6-1	NA	TRBJ2-7	CASSETGGVRTEQYF	TGTGCCAGCAGTGAGACGGGCGGAGTTCGTACGGAGCAGTACTTC
once	TRBV12-5	TRBD2	TRBJ2-3	CASGFAPTSGSVDTQYF	TGTGCTAGTGGTTTCGCCCCTACCAGCGGGAGTGTAGATACGCAGTATTTT
NA	TRBV18	NA	TRBJ2-7	CASSTSRASIDEQYF	TGTGCCAGCTCTACCTCCCGAGCTAGTATAGACGAGCAGTACTTC
NA	TRBV5-1	TRBD2	TRBJ2-3	CASSLGLAAADTQYF	TGCGCCAGCAGCTTGGGACTAGCGGCGGCAGATACGCAGTATTTT
many	TRBV2	NA	TRBJ1-5	CASSNTGDGNQPQHF	TGTGCCAGCAGTAATACCGGGGACGGCAATCAGCCCCAGCATTTT
NA	TRBV14	NA	TRBJ2-7	CASSQPNYEQYF	TGTGCCAGCAGCCAACCAAACTACGAGCAGTACTTC
NA	TRBV28	NA	TRBJ1-4	CASSLNLGGAGEKLFF	TGTGCCAGCAGTTTAAACCTAGGGGGGGCAGGTGAAAAACTGTTTTTT
NA	TRBV2	NA	TRBJ1-1	CASSDTRTVNTEAFF	TGTGCCAGCAGTGACACCCGTACGGTGAACACTGAAGCTTTCTTT
NA	TRBV4-3	NA	TRBJ1-1	CASSRDIMNTEAFF	TGCGCCAGCAGCCGCGATATCATGAACACTGAAGCTTTCTTT
NA	TRBV29-1	NA	TRBJ1-2	CSVLVQSKGGYTF	TGCAGCGTTCTGGTCCAAAGTAAGGGTGGCTACACCTTC
NA	TRBV9	NA	TRBJ2-1	CASSVQLDSSYNEQFF	TGTGCCAGCAGCGTACAACTGGACAGTTCCTACAATGAGCAGTTCTTC
NA	TRBV4-1	NA	TRBJ2-3	CASSRGAGGTRTDTQYF	TGCGCCAGCAGCCGGGGGGCCGGCGGGACGCGTACAGATACGCAGTATTTT
NA	TRBV7-8	TRBD2	TRBJ2-3	CASSLVVSGVPGTQYF	TGTGCCAGCAGCTTAGTAGTTAGCGGGGTCCCAGGTACGCAGTATTTT
once	TRBV28	NA	TRBJ2-4	CASSRPGSTKNIQYF	TGTGCCAGCAGTAGACCAGGGTCTACCAAAAACATTCAGTACTTC
NA	TRBV10-3	TRBD2	TRBJ2-5	CAIRPTSGQETQYF	TGTGCCATCAGGCCCACTAGCGGCCAAGAGACCCAGTACTTC
NA	TRBV19	TRBD1	TRBJ2-7	CASTKTGGTSYEQYF	TGTGCCAGTACAAAAACAGGGGGGACTTCCTACGAGCAGTACTTC
few	TRBV29-1	NA	TRBJ1-3	CSATEGGNTIYF	TGCAGCGCGACAGAGGGTGGAAACACCATATATTTT
few	TRBV5-1	NA	TRBJ1-4	CASSYGGGSNEKLFF	TGCGCCAGCAGCTATGGAGGGGGGAGTAATGAAAAACTGTTTTTT
once	TRBV5-1	NA	TRBJ2-5	CASSPRQIQETQYF	TGCGCCAGCAGCCCGAGACAGATACAAGAGACCCAGTACTTC
once	TRBV27	NA	TRBJ1-1	CASSLILGGTEAFF	TGTGCCAGCAGTTTAATCTTGGGGGGCACTGAAGCTTTCTTT
few	TRBV7-2	TRBD2	TRBJ2-1	CASSRTSGGDNEQFF	TGTGCCAGCAGCCGGACTAGCGGAGGAGACAATGAGCAGTTCTTC
NA	TRBV28	NA	TRBJ2-3	CASSQGSIPDF	TGTGCCAGCAGTCAAGGGAGTATCCCGGATTTT
NA	TRBV29-1	TRBD1	TRBJ2-7	CSVRGDRGHYEQYF	TGCAGCGTTAGGGGGGACAGGGGGCATTACGAGCAGTACTTC
NA	TRBV28	NA	TRBJ2-1	CASRLPGSLNNEQFF	TGTGCCAGCAGGCTTCCGGGCTCCCTAAACAATGAGCAGTTCTTC
NA	TRBV27	TRBD1	TRBJ1-1	CASSPSPLRQGAKNTEAFF	TGTGCCAGCAGCCCCTCCCCTCTTCGACAGGGGGCAAAGAACACTGAAGCTTTCTTT
NA	TRBV4-1	NA	TRBJ2-3	CASSQEGAVSTDTQYF	TGCGCCAGCAGCCAGGAAGGAGCGGTTAGCACAGATACGCAGTATTTT
NA	TRBV18	TRBD1	TRBJ2-1	CASSPPGQGGRNEQFF	TGTGCCAGCTCACCACCGGGACAGGGGGGTCGGAATGAGCAGTTCTTC
many	TRBV28	NA	TRBJ1-3	CASSLGRGRGNTIYF	TGTGCCAGCAGTTTAGGTCGGGGGCGAGGAAACACCATATATTTT
NA	TRBV25-1	TRBD2	TRBJ2-7	CASSVLAGGPKYEQYF	TGTGCCAGCAGTGTGCTAGCGGGAGGGCCTAAATACGAGCAGTACTTC